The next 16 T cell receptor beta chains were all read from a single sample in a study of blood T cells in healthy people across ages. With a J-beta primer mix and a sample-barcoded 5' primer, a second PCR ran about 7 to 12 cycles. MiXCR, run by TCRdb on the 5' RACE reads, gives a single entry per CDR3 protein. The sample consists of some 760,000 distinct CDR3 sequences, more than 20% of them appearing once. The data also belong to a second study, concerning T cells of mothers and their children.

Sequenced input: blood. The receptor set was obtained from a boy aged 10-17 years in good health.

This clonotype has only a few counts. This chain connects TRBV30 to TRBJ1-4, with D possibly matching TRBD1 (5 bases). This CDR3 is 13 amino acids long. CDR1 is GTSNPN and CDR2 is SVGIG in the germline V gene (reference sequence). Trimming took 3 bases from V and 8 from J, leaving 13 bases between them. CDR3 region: CAWRQRGGEKLFF. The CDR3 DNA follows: TGTGCCTGGAGGCAGAGGGGAGGGGAAAAACTGTTTTTT.

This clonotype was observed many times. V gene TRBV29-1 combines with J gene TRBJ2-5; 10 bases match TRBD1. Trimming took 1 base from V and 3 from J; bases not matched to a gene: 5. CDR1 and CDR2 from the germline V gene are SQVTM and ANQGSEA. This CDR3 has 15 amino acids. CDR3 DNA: TGCAGCGTTGAAGGGGGGACAGGGGACAAAGAGACCCAGTACTTC. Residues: CSVEGGTGDKETQYF.

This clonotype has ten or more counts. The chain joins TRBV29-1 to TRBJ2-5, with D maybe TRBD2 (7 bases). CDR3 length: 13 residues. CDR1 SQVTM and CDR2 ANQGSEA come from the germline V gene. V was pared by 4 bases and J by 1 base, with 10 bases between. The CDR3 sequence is CSVGGGPQETQYF. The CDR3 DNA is TGCAGCGTTGGCGGGGGCCCCCAAGAGACCCAGTACTTC.

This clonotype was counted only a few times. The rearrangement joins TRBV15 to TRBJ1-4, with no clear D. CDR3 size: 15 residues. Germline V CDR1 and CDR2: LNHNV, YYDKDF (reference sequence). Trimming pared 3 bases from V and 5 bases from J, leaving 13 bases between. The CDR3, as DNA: TGTGCCACCAGCAGTGTGGGATTGGGAAATGAAAAACTGTTTTTT. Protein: CATSSVGLGNEKLFF.

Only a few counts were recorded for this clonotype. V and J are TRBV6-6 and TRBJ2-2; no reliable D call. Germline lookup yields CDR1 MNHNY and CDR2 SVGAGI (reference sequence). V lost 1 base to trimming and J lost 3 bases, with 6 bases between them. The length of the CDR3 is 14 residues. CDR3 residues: CASSYWADTGELFF. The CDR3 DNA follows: TGTGCCAGCAGTTACTGGGCCGACACCGGGGAGCTGTTTTTT.

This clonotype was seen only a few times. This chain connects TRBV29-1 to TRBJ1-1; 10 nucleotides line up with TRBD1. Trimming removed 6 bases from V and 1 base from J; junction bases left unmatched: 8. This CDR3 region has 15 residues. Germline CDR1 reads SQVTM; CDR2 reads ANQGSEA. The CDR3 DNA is TGCAGCGTGGTTCCGGGACAGGGGTGGAACACTGAAGCTTTCTTT. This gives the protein CSVVPGQGWNTEAFF.

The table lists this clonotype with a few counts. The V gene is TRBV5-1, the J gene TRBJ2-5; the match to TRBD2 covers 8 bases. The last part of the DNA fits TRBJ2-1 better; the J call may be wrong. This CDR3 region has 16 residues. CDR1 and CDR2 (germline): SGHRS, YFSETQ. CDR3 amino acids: CASSLIAGPGGNEQFF. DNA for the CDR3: TGCGCCAGCAGCTTAATAGCGGGGCCCGGAGGTAATGAGCAGTTCTTC.

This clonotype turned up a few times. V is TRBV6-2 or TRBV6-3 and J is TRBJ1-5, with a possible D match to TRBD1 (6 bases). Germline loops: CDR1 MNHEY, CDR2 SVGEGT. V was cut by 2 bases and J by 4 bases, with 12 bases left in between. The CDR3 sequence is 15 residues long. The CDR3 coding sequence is TGTGCCAGCAGTTACATGGGGGCAGGGAATCAGCCCCAGCATTTT. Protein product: CASSYMGAGNQPQHF.

The CDR3: CATSDPTGKSVNYGYTF. CDR3 nucleotide sequence: TGTGCCACCAGTGACCCGACAGGGAAGTCGGTTAACTATGGCTACACCTTC. The rearrangement joins TRBV24-1 to TRBJ1-2; 7 bases fit TRBD1. The J segment lost 1 base and the V segment lost 4 bases, leaving 11 bases of the junction unmatched. The CDR3 is 17 amino acids. The germline V gene has CDR1 KGHDR and CDR2 SFDVKD.

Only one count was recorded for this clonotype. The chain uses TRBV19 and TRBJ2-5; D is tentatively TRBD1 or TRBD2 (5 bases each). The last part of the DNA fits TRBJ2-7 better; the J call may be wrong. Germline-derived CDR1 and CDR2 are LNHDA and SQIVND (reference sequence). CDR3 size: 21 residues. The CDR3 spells CASSIKPRWGRDGRTPYEQYF. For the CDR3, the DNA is TGTGCCAGTAGTATAAAACCACGGTGGGGTCGGGACGGACGCACCCCCTACGAGCAGTACTTC.

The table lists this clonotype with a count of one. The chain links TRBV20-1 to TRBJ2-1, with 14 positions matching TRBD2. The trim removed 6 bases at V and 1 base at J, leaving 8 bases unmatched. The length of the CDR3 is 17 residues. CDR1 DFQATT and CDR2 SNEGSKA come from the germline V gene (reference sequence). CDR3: CSAGGTSGSYSYNEQFF. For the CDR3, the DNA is TGCAGTGCGGGCGGGACTAGCGGGAGCTATTCCTACAATGAGCAGTTCTTC.

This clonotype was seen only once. The CDR3 region has the DNA TGTGCCAGCAGCCAAGACAACAGGGGCGGTGAGCAGTTCTTC. Residues: CASSQDNRGGEQFF. The chain joins TRBV3-1 to TRBJ2-1; TRBD1 matches at 7 bases. J gave up 9 bases and V 0 bases, and 5 bases lay outside the gene matches. CDR1 and CDR2 from the germline V gene are LGHDT and YNNKEL (reference sequence). The CDR3 totals 14 residues.

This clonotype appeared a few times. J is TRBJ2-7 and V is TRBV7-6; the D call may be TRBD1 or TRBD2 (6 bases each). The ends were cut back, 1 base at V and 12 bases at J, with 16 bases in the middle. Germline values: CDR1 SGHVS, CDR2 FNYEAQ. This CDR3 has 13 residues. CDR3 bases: TGTGCCAGCAGCTTAGGGGCGGAGGGACATTCGTACTTC. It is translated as CASSLGAEGHSYF.

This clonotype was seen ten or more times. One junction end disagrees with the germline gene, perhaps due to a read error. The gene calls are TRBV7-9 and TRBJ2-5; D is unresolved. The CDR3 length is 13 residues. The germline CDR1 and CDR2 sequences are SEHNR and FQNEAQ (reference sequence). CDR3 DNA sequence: TGTGCCAGCAGTTTAGCCAGCCAAGAGACCCAGTACTTC. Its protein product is CASSLASQETQYF.

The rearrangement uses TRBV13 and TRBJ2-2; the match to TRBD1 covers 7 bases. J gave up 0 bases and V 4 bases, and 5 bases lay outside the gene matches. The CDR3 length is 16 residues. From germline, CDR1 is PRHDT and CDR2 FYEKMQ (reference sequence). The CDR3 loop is CASSSRQGANTGELFF. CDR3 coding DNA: TGTGCCAGCAGCTCCCGACAGGGAGCGAACACCGGGGAGCTGTTTTTT. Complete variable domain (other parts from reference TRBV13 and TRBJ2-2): AAGVIQSPRHLIKEKRETATLKCYPIPRHDTVYWYQQGPGQDPQFLISFYEKMQSDKGSIPDRFSAQQFSDYHSELNMSSLELGDSALYFCASSSRQGANTGELFFGEGSRLTVL.

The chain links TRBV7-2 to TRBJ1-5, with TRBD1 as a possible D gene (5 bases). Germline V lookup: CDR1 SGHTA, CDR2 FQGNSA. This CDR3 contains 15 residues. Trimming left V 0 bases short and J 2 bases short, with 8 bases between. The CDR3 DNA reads TGTGCCAGCAGCTTAGCACAGGCCGGCAATCAGCCCCAGCATTTT. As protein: CASSLAQAGNQPQHF.